This note documents a single TCR beta chain sequence. These data originate in a study of shared clonotypes between healthy human individuals. Germline V gene lookup returns CDR1 SGHNT and CDR2 YYREEE (reference sequence). V dropped 1 base and J dropped 6 bases, with 14 bases sitting between them. The CDR3 length is 15 residues. Replicate PCRs for sorted subsets used about 200 ng DNA; this equaled 30,000 to 35,000 T cell genomes. Profiling relied on immunoSEQ multiplex PCR, and the TCRdb table lists in-frame clones only, not all of them. The sample records about 1.5 million clones, nearly 99% being singletons.

The gene calls are TRBV5-4 and TRBJ2-1; D gene unclear. Sequencing input: naive CD4+ T cells sorted from blood. Subset noted: CD45RA+ positively selected. The sequence was obtained from a man aged 30-40 years in good health. CDR3 nucleotides: TGTGCCAGCAGCTTGTTAGTAGCACAGTTCAATGAGCAGTTCTTC. This sequence encodes CASSLLVAQFNEQFF.